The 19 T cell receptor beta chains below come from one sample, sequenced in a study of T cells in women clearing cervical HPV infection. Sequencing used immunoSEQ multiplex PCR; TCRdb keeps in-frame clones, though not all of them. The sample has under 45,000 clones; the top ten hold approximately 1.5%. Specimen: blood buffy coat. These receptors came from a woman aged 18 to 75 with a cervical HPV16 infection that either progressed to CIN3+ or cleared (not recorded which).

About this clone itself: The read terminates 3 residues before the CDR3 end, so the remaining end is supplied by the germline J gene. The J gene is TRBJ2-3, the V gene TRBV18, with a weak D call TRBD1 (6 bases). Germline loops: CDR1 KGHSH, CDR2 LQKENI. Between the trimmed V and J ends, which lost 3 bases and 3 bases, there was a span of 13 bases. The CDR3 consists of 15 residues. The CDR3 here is CASSPPGTRTDTQYF. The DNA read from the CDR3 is TGTGCCAGCTCACCTCCCGGGACAAGGACAGATACG.

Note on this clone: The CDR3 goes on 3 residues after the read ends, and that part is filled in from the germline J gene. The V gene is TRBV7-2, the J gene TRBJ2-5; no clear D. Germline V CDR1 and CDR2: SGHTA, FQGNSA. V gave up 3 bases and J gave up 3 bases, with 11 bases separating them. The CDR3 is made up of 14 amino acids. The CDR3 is CASSFQSGKETQYF. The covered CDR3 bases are TGTGCCAGCAGCTTTCAATCAGGAAAAGAGACC.

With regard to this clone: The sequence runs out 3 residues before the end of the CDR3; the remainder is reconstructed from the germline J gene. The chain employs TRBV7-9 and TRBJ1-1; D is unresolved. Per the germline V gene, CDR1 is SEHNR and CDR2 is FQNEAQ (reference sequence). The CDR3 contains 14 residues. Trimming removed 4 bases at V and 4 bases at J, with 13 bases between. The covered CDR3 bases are TGTGCCAGCAGCTACACCTCAGGTGGCACTGAA. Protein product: CASSYTSGGTE. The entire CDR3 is CASSYTSGGTEAFF.

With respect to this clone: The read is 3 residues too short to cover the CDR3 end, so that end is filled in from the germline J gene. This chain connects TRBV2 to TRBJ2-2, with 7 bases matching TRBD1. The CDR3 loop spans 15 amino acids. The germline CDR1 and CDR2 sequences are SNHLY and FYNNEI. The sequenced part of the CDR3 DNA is TGTGCCAGCAGTGAAGCAGGACAGGCTAATGAAAAG. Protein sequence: CASSEAGQANEK. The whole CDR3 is CASSEAGQANEKLFF.

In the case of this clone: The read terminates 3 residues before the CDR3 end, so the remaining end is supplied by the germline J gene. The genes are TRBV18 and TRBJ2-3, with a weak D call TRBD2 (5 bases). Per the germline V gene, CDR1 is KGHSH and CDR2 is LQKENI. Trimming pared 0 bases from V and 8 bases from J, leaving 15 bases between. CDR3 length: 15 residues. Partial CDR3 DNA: TGTGCCAGCTCACCACCGGGCAGCGGAGGAAGTACG. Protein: CASSPPGSGGST. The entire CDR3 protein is CASSPPGSGGSTQYF. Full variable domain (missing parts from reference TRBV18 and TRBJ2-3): NAGVMQNPRHLVRRRGQEARLRCSPMKGHSHVYWYRQLPEEGLKFMVYLQKENIIDESGMPKERFSAEFPKEGPSILRIQQVVRGDSAAYFCASSPPGSGGSTQYFGPGTRLTVL.

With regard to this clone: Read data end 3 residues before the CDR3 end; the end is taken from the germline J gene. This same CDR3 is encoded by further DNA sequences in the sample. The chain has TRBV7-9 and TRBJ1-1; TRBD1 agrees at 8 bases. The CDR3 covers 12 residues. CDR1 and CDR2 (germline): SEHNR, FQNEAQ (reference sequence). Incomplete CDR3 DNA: TGTGCCAGCAGCTTCGAAGACAGGGGC. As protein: CASSFEDRG. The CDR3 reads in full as CASSFEDRGAFF.

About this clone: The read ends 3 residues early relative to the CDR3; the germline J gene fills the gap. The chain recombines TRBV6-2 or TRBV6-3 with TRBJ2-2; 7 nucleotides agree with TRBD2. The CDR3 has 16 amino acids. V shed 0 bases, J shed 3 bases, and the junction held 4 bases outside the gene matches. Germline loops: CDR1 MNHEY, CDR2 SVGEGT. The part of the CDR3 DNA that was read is TGTGCCAGCAGTTACTCCGGGACTATCTACACCGGGGAG. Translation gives CASSYSGTIYTGE. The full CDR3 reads CASSYSGTIYTGELFF.

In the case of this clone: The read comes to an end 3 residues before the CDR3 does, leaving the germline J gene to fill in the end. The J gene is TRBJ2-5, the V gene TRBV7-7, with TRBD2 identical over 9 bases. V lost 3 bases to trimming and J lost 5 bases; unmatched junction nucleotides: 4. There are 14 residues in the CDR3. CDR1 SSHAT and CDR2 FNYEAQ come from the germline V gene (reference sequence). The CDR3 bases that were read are TGTGCCAGCAGCTTGATAGCGGGAGTCGAGACC. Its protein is CASSLIAGVET. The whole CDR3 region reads CASSLIAGVETQYF.

The CDR3 protein is CASSLTGGSYNSPLHF. The sequenced CDR3 bases are TGTGCCAGCAGCTTGACAGGGGGCTCCTATAATTCACCC. The chain has TRBV7-6 and TRBJ1-6; 9 bases agree with TRBD1. The read halts 3 residues ahead of the CDR3 end, with the missing end drawn from the germline J gene. Germline lookup yields CDR1 SGHVS and CDR2 FNYEAQ. The CDR3 loop spans 16 amino acids. V shed 3 bases, J shed 0 bases, and the junction held 0 bases outside the gene matches.

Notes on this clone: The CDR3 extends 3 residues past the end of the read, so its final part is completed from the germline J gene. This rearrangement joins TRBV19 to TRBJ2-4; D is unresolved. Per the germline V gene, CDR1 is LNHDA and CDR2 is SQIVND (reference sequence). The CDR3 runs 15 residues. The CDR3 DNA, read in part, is TGTGCCAGTAGCAACCGACGGCGAGCTAACTATGGT. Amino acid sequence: CASSNRRRANYG. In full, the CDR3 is CASSNRRRANYGQYF.

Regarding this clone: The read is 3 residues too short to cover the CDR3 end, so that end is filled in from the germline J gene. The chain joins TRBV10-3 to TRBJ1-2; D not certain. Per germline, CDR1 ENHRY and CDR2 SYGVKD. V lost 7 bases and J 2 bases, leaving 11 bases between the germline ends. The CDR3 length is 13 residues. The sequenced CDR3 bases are TGTGCCATCAACAACGGGGTAAACTATGGC. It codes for CAINNGVNYG. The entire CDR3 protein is CAINNGVNYGYTF.

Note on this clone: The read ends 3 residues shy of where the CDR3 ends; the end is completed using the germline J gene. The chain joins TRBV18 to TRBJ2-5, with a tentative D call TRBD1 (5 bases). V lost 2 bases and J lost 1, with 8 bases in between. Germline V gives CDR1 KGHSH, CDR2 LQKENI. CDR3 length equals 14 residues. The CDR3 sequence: CASSPTDTQETQYF. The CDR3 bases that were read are TGTGCCAGCTCACCAACGGACACCCAAGAGACC.

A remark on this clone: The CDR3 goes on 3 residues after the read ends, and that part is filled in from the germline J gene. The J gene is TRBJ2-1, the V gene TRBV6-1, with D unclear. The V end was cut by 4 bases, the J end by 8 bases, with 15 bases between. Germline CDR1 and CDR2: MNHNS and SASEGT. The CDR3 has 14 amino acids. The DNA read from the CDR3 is TGTGCCAGCAGTGGCTTGGCGAGTAGGGATGAG. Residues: CASSGLASRDE. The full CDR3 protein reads CASSGLASRDEQFF.

This CDR3 reads CASSLDGAVSDTQYF. CDR3 DNA (partial): TGTGCCAGCAGCTTGGATGGGGCCGTCTCAGATACG. The genes are TRBV5-6 and TRBJ2-3; D is possibly TRBD1 (5 bases). Read coverage stops 3 residues before the CDR3 terminus; the germline J gene supplies the remainder. Germline CDR1 and CDR2: SGHDT and YYEEEE. The germline V and J ends were trimmed by 0 bases and 4 bases, with 12 bases remaining between them. CDR3 length: 15 residues.

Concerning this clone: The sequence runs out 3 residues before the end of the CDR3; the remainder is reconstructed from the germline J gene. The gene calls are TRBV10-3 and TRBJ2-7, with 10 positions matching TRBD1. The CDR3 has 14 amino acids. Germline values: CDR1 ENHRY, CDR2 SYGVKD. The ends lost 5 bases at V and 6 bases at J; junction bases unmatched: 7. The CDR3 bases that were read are TGTGCCATCAGTAGTGGGGACAGGGGAAGCGAG. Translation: CAISSGDRGSE. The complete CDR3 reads CAISSGDRGSEQYF.

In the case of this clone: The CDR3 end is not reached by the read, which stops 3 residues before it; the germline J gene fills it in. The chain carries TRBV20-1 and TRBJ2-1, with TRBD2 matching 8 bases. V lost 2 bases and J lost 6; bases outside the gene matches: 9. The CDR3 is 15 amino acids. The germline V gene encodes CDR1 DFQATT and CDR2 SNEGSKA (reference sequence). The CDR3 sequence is CSARMGGRLSNEQFF. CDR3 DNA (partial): TGCAGTGCTAGAATGGGCGGGAGGCTTTCCAATGAG.

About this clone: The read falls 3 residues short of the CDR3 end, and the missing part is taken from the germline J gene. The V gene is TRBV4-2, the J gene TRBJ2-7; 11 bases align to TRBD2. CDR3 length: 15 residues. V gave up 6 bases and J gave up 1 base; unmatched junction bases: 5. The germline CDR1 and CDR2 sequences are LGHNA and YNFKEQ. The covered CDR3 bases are TGTGCCAGCAGTCCGGGGACTAGCGGATCCTACGAG. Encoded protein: CASSPGTSGSYE. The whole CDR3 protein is CASSPGTSGSYEQYF.

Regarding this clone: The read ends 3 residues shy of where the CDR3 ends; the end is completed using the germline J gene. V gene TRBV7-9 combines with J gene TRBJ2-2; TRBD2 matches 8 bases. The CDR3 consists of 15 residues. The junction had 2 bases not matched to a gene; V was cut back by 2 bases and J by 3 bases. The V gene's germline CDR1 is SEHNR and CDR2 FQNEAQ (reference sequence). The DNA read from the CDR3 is TGTGCCAGCAGCTTAAGCGGGAGCGACACCGGGGAG. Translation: CASSLSGSDTGE. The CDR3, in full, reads CASSLSGSDTGELFF.

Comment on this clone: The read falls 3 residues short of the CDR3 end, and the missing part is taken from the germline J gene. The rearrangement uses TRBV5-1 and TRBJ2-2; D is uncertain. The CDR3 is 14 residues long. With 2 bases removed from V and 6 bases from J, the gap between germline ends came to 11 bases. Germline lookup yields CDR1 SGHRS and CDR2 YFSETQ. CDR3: CASSFGQGPGELFF. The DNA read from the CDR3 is TGCGCCAGCAGCTTTGGCCAAGGTCCCGGGGAG.